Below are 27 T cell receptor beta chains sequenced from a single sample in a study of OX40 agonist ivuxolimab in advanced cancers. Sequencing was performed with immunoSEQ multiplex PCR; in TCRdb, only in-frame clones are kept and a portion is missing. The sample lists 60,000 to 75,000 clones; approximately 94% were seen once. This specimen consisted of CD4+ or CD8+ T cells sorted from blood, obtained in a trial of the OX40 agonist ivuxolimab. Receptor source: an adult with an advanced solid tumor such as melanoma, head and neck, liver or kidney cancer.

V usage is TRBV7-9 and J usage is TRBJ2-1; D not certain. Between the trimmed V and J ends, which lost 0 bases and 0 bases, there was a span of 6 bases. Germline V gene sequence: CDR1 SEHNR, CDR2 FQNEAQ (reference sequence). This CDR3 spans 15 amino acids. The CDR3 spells CASSLAVSSYNEQFF. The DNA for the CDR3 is TGTGCCAGCAGCTTAGCGGTTAGCTCCTACAATGAGCAGTTCTTC.

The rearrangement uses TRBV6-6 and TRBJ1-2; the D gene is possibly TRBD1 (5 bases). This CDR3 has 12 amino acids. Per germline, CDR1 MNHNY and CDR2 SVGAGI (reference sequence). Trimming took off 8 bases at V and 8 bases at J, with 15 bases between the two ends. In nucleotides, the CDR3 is TGTGCCAGCTTTGGAGGAGAGGGGGGCTACACCTTC. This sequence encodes CASFGGEGGYTF.

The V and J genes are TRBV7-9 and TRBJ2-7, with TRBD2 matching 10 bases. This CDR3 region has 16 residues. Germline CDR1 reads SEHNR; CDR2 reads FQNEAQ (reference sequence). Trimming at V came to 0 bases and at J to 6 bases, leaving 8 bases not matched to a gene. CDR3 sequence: CASSLATLAGPSEQYF. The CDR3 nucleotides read TGTGCCAGCAGCTTAGCGACACTAGCGGGACCAAGCGAGCAGTACTTC.

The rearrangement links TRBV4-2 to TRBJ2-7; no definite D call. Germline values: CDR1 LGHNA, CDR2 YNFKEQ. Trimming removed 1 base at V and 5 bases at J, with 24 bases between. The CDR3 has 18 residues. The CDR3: CASSQGIFKADHTNEQYF. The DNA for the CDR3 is TGTGCCAGCAGCCAAGGAATTTTCAAGGCGGACCACACCAACGAGCAGTACTTC.

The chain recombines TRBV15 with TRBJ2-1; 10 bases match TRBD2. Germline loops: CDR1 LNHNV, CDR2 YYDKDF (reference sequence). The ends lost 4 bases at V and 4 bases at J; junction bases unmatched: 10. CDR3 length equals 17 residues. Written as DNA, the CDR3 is TGTGCCACCAGCACTATAGAAGGACTAGCGGATTACAATGAGCAGTTCTTC. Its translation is CATSTIEGLADYNEQFF.

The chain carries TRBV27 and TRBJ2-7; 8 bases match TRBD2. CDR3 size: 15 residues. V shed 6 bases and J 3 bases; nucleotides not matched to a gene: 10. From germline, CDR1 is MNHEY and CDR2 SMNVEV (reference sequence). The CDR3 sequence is CASSSGGGAIYEQYF. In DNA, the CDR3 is TGTGCCAGCAGCTCCGGGGGGGGCGCGATCTACGAGCAGTACTTC.

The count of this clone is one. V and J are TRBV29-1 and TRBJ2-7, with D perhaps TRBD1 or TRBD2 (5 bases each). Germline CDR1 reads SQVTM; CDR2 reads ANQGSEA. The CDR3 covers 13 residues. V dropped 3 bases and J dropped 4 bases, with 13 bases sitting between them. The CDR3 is CSVESQGAYEQYF. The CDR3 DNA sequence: TGCAGCGTTGAGAGTCAGGGAGCTTACGAGCAGTACTTC.

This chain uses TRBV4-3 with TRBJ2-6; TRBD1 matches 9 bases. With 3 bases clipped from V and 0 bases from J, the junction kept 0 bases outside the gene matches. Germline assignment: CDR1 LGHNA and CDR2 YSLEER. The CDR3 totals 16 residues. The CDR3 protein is CASSQTGGSGANVLTF. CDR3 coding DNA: TGCGCCAGCAGCCAGACAGGGGGCTCTGGGGCCAACGTCCTGACTTTC.

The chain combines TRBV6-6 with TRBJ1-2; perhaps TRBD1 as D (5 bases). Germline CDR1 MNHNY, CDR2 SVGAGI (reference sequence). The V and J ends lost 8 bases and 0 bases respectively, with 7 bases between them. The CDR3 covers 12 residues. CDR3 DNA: TGTGCCAGCCGAGGGGCTAACTATGGCTACACCTTC. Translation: CASRGANYGYTF.

CDR3 coding DNA: TGCGCCAGCAGCGACTTGACAGGGGGCACAGATACGCAGTATTTT. Translating gives CASSDLTGGTDTQYF. V is TRBV5-1 and J is TRBJ2-3; TRBD1 matches 8 bases. Germline V CDR1 and CDR2: SGHRS, YFSETQ. After removal of 4 bases from V and 1 base from J, the junction contained 5 bases not matched to a gene. The CDR3 is made up of 15 amino acids.

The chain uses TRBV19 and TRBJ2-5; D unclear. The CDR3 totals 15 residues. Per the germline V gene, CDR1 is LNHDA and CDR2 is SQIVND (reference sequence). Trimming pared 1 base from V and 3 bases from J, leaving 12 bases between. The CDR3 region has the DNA TGTGCCAGTAGTATAGGAGTGCTCCGGGAAGAGACCCAGTACTTC. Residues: CASSIGVLREETQYF.

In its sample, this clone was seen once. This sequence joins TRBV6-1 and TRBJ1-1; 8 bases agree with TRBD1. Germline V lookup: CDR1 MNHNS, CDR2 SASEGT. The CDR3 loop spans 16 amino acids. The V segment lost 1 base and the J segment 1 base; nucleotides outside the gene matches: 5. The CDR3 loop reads CASSEGNRGTNTEAFF. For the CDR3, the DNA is TGTGCCAGCAGTGAAGGCAACAGGGGGACGAACACTGAAGCTTTCTTT.

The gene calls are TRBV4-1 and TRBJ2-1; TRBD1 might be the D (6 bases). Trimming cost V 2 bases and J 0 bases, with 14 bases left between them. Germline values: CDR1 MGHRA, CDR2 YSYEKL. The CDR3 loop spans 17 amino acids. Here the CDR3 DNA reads TGCGCCAGCAGCCAAAGGGTACAGGGCCTCTCCTACAATGAGCAGTTCTTC. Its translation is CASSQRVQGLSYNEQFF.

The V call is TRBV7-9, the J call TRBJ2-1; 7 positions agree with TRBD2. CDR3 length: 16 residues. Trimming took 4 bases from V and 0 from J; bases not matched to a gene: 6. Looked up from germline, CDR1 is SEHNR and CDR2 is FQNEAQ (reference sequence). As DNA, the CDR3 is TGTGCCAGCAGCTCCTACCTAGCGGACTCCTACAATGAGCAGTTCTTC. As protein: CASSSYLADSYNEQFF.

The DNA for the CDR3 is TGTGCCAGCAGCGTAGCGGGAGAAGCCTTCTATGGCTACACCTTC. This sequence encodes CASSVAGEAFYGYTF. This rearrangement joins TRBV9 to TRBJ1-2; D call uncertain. Trimming removed 0 bases at V and 4 bases at J, with 13 bases between. There are 15 residues in the CDR3. From germline, CDR1 is SGDLS and CDR2 YYNGEE.

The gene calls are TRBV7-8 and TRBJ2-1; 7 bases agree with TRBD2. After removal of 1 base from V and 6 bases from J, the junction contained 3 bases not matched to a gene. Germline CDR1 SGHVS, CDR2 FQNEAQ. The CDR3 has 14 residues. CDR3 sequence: CASSLGGRANEQFF. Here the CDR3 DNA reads TGTGCCAGCAGCTTAGGGGGGAGGGCCAATGAGCAGTTCTTC.

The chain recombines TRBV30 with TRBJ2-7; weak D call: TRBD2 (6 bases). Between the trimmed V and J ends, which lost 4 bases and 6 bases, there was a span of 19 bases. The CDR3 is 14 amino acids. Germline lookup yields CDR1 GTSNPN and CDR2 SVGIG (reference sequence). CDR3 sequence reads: CAWILNGGSGEQYF. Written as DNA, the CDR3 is TGTGCCTGGATTTTAAACGGGGGAAGCGGCGAGCAGTACTTC.

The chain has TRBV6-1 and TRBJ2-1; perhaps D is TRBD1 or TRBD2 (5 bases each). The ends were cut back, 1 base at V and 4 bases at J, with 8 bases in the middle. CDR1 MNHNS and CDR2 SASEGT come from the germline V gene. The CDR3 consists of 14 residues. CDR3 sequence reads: CASSEGDGYNEQFF. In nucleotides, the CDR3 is TGTGCCAGCAGTGAAGGGGACGGATACAATGAGCAGTTCTTC.

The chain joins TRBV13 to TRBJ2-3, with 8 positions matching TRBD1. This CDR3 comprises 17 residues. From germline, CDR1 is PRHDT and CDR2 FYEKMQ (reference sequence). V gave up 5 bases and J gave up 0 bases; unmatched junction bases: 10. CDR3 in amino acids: CASSPTRGRPSTDTQYF. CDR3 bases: TGTGCCAGCAGCCCCACCAGGGGGCGCCCTAGCACAGATACGCAGTATTTT.

CDR3 loop: CASSLAERGAGDTQYF. Here the CDR3 DNA reads TGTGCCAGCAGCTTAGCGGAGCGCGGGGCAGGAGATACGCAGTATTTT. The chain couples TRBV7-9 to TRBJ2-3; a possible D gene is TRBD2 (6 bases). Germline V CDR1 and CDR2: SEHNR, FQNEAQ (reference sequence). The CDR3 is 16 amino acids. V was shortened by 0 bases and J by 5 bases, with 15 bases between the two germline ends.

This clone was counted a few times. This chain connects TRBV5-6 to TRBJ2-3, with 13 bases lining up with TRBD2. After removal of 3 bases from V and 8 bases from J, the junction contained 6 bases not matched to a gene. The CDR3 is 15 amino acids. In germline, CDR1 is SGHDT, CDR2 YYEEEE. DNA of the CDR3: TGTGCCAGCAGCTGGGGGACTAGCGGGGCGCCTACGCAGTATTTT. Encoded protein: CASSWGTSGAPTQYF.

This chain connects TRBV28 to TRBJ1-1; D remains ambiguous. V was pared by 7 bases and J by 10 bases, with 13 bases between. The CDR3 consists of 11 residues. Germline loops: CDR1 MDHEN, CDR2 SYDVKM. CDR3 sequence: CASKGIRVAFF. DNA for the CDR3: TGTGCCAGCAAAGGGATAAGGGTAGCTTTCTTT.

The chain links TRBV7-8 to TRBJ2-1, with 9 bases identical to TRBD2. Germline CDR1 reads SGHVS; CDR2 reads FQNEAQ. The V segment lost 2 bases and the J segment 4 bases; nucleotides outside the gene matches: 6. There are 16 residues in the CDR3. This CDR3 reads CASSLMTAGGYNEQFF. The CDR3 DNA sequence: TGTGCCAGCAGCTTAATGACGGCGGGAGGGTACAATGAGCAGTTCTTC.

This CDR3 reads CASSLGGGWDGYTF. CDR3 bases: TGTGCCAGCAGCTTGGGCGGGGGCTGGGATGGCTACACCTTC. The chain links TRBV7-9 to TRBJ1-2, with D tentatively TRBD1 (6 bases). Trimming cost V 3 bases and J 6 bases, with 14 bases left between them. The CDR3 extends over 14 amino acids. CDR1 is SEHNR, CDR2 FQNEAQ, per germline (reference sequence).

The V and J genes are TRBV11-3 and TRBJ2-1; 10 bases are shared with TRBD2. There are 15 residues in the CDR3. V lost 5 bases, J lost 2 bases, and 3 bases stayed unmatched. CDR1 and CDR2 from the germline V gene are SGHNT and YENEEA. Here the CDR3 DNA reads TGTGCCAGCAGCCGAACTAGCGGGACCTACAATGAGCAGTTCTTC. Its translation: CASSRTSGTYNEQFF.

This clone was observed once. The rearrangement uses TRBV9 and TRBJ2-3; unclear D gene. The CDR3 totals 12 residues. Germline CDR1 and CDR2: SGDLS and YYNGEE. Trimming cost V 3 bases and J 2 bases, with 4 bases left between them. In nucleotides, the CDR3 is TGTGCCAGCAGCGGCAACACAGATACGCAGTATTTT. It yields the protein CASSGNTDTQYF.

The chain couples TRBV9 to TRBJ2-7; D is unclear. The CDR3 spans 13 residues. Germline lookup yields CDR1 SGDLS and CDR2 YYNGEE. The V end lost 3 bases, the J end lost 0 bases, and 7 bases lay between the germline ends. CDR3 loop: CASSGLLSYEQYF. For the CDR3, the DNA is TGTGCCAGCAGCGGACTTCTCTCCTACGAGCAGTACTTC. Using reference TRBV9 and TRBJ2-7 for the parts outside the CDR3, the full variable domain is DSGVTQTPKHLITATGQRVTLRCSPRSGDLSVYWYQQSLDQGLQFLIQYYNGEERAKGNILERFSAQQFPDLHSELNLSSLELGDSALYFCASSGLLSYEQYFGPGTRLTVT.